Listed here are 30 T cell receptor beta chains from one sample, sequenced in a study of shared clonotypes between healthy human individuals. Data came from immunoSEQ multiplex PCR; TCRdb stores just in-frame clones and leaves some out. In the table there are roughly 2.5 million clones, approximately 90% of which are singletons. Sample: naive CD4+ T cells sorted from blood. Subset reported: CD45RA+ positively selected. The receptors come from a man between 18 and 29 years old in good health.

This clone was observed a handful of times. The chain employs TRBV30 and TRBJ2-7; the D gene is possibly TRBD2 (6 bases). Germline V gene sequence: CDR1 GTSNPN, CDR2 SVGIG (reference sequence). The length of the CDR3 is 12 residues. V was pared by 8 bases and J by 5 bases, with 16 bases between. The CDR3 sequence is CASSGARDEQYF. CDR3 DNA sequence: TGTGCCAGTAGCGGTGCACGAGACGAGCAGTACTTC.

The J gene is TRBJ1-3, the V gene TRBV19; D is ambiguous. CDR1 and CDR2 from the germline V gene are LNHDA and SQIVND (reference sequence). The CDR3 extends over 16 amino acids. With 7 bases removed from V and 3 bases from J, the gap between germline ends came to 19 bases. CDR3 sequence reads: CASNPPGPRSGNTIYF. CDR3 in DNA: TGTGCCAGTAACCCCCCCGGGCCACGAAGTGGAAACACCATATATTTT.

V usage is TRBV18 and J usage is TRBJ2-1; 10 bases map to TRBD1. Germline V gives CDR1 KGHSH, CDR2 LQKENI. The junction had 4 bases not matched to a gene; V was cut back by 4 bases and J by 7 bases. This CDR3 spans 14 amino acids. In DNA, the CDR3 is TGTGCCAGCTCACTTGGACAGGGGGGGAATGAGCAGTTCTTC. This sequence encodes CASSLGQGGNEQFF.

This chain connects TRBV6-5 to TRBJ2-2; TRBD2 matches 11 bases. With V trimmed by 6 bases and J by 5 bases, 5 bases remained unmatched. The CDR3 is 15 amino acids. The germline V gene encodes CDR1 MNHEY and CDR2 SVGAGI. The CDR3, as DNA: TGTGCCAGCAGAATACTAGCGGGAGCTACCGGGGAGCTGTTTTTT. As protein: CASRILAGATGELFF.

Comment on this clone: No conserved phenylalanine or tryptophan ends this CDR3, so it is likely a read error. The chain joins TRBV29-1 to TRBJ2-7, with D possibly matching TRBD2 (6 bases). This CDR3 spans 13 amino acids. V was cut by 7 bases and J by 2 bases, with 15 bases left in between. Germline CDR1 is SQVTM and CDR2 is ANQGSEA. The CDR3: CSAAVGGAYEQYL. The CDR3 DNA reads TGCAGCGCCGCCGTCGGGGGAGCCTACGAGCAGTACCTC.

The chain combines TRBV10-1 with TRBJ2-1, with no clear D. V lost 1 base to trimming and J lost 2 bases, with 6 bases between them. Germline V gene sequence: CDR1 WNHNN, CDR2 SYGVQD (reference sequence). The CDR3 length is 14 residues. The CDR3 loop reads CASSEYETYNEQFF. In DNA, the CDR3 is TGCGCCAGCAGTGAGTACGAAACCTACAATGAGCAGTTCTTC.

This clone was detected once. V usage is TRBV6-5 and J usage is TRBJ2-3, with D perhaps given as TRBD1 or TRBD2 (5 bases each). CDR3 length: 11 residues. CDR1 is MNHEY, CDR2 SVGAGI, per germline. Trimming shortened V by 8 bases and J by 12 bases, and 15 bases separated the two germline ends. CDR3 sequence reads: CASGRGGGQYF. For the CDR3, the DNA is TGTGCCAGCGGCCGGGGCGGAGGTCAGTATTTT.

The chain couples TRBV6-4 to TRBJ2-5; D may be TRBD1 (7 bases). V was clipped by 5 bases and J by 4 bases, with 14 bases between them. Germline V gene lookup returns CDR1 MRHNA and CDR2 SNTAGT. The CDR3 extends over 14 amino acids. The CDR3 DNA reads TGTGCCAGCAGTCCCCAGGGGGGAAGAGAGACCCAGTACTTC. This translates into CASSPQGGRETQYF.

The V call is TRBV5-1, the J call TRBJ1-2; D gene ambiguous. The CDR3 runs to 14 residues. Deletions cut 5 bases from V and 4 bases from J, with 15 bases between. Germline V lookup: CDR1 SGHRS, CDR2 YFSETQ. The CDR3 region is CASSPAEFTYGYTF. The DNA for the CDR3 is TGCGCCAGCAGTCCGGCAGAGTTTACCTATGGCTACACCTTC.

CDR3 in DNA: TGCAGTGGTAGCAGCACAGATACGCAGTATTTT. Translating it yields CSGSSTDTQYF. The chain uses TRBV20-1 and TRBJ2-3; unclear D gene. This CDR3 has 11 residues. The germline V gene has CDR1 DFQATT and CDR2 SNEGSKA (reference sequence). V was shortened by 7 bases and J by 0 bases, with 5 bases between the two germline ends.

The rearrangement links TRBV15 to TRBJ1-1; no clear D. V lost 2 bases and J lost 1, with 20 bases in between. The germline V gene has CDR1 LNHNV and CDR2 YYDKDF (reference sequence). The CDR3 runs 18 residues. In DNA form, the CDR3 reads TGTGCCACCAGCAGACACACCCCGGGAGTCGGAGGGAACACTGAAGCTTTCTTT. Its protein is CATSRHTPGVGGNTEAFF.

The chain joins TRBV28 to TRBJ2-7, with 9 nucleotides matching TRBD1. J gave up 0 bases and V 6 bases, and 6 bases lay outside the gene matches. CDR1 is MDHEN, CDR2 SYDVKM, per germline. CDR3 length: 15 amino acids. The CDR3 reads CASSGGTGNSYEQYF. CDR3 in DNA: TGTGCCAGCAGCGGCGGGACAGGGAACTCCTACGAGCAGTACTTC.

The chain employs TRBV18 and TRBJ2-6; no reliable D call. The CDR3 runs to 16 residues. CDR1 is KGHSH and CDR2 is LQKENI in the germline V gene. The ends were cut back, 0 bases at V and 0 bases at J, with 6 bases in the middle. As DNA, the CDR3 is TGTGCCAGCTCACCACCGGTTTTCTCTGGGGCCAACGTCCTGACTTTC. Protein: CASSPPVFSGANVLTF.

The chain has TRBV10-3 and TRBJ2-3; 9 bases line up with TRBD2. Germline V lookup: CDR1 ENHRY, CDR2 SYGVKD. With 6 bases clipped from V and 2 bases from J, the junction kept 6 bases outside the gene matches. There are 15 residues in the CDR3. CDR3 sequence: CAIRSSGGLTDTQYF. For the CDR3, the DNA is TGTGCCATCAGAAGCAGCGGGGGGCTCACAGATACGCAGTATTTT.

The rearrangement uses TRBV4-3 and TRBJ2-1; D gene ambiguous. This CDR3 spans 16 amino acids. The V and J ends lost 0 bases and 1 base respectively, with 10 bases between them. The germline CDR1 and CDR2 sequences are LGHNA and YSLEER. The CDR3 loop reads CASSQDAQQSYNEQFF. DNA for the CDR3: TGCGCCAGCAGCCAAGACGCCCAGCAGTCCTACAATGAGCAGTTCTTC.

The chain is built from TRBV28 and TRBJ1-3; D call uncertain. Germline V gene sequence: CDR1 MDHEN, CDR2 SYDVKM. The CDR3 covers 17 residues. Trimming shortened V by 6 bases and J by 2 bases, and 20 bases separated the two germline ends. The CDR3 bases are TGTGCCAGCAGGCCTCCCGGGTCCCAGCCGGCTGGAAACACCATATATTTT. This translates into CASRPPGSQPAGNTIYF.

This chain links TRBV21-1 with TRBJ2-2; TRBD2 is taken as the D call from the table, unchecked against the DNA. TRBV21-1 is a listed pseudogene. The CDR3 is 20 amino acids. CDR3 DNA sequence: TGTGCCAGCAGCAAAGGGATCTCCAGGGGACTAGCGGCAAACACCGGGGAGCTGTTTTTT. Translation gives CASSKGISRGLAANTGELFF.

The chain joins TRBV4-1 to TRBJ2-2; TRBD1 might be the D (6 bases). Germline V gene sequence: CDR1 MGHRA, CDR2 YSYEKL. The CDR3 extends over 16 amino acids. Trimming pared 0 bases from V and 5 bases from J, leaving 13 bases between. CDR3 nucleotide sequence: TGCGCCAGCAGCCAAGACGTATCAGGGGTGACCGGGGAGCTGTTTTTT. Translating it yields CASSQDVSGVTGELFF.

A note on this clone: Possible read error: a much larger clone is one base away. This CDR3 is also generated by other DNA sequences in the sample. The chain couples TRBV6-5 to TRBJ1-1, with D perhaps TRBD1 (5 bases). V gave up 2 bases and J gave up 4 bases, with 5 bases separating them. The length of the CDR3 is 12 residues. CDR1 MNHEY and CDR2 SVGAGI come from the germline V gene. The CDR3 region is CASSYGTTEAFF. For the CDR3, the DNA is TGTGCCAGCAGTTACGGGACCACTGAAGCTTTCTTT.

V usage is TRBV28 and J usage is TRBJ1-2; D gene ambiguous. Germline CDR1 is MDHEN and CDR2 is SYDVKM. The germline V and J ends were trimmed by 8 bases and 6 bases, with 10 bases remaining between them. CDR3 length: 11 residues. The CDR3 here is CASEGKNGYTF. The CDR3 region has the DNA TGTGCCAGCGAAGGGAAAAATGGCTACACCTTC.

Note on this clone: One end of the junction varies from germline; a read error may be responsible. This rearrangement joins TRBV4-1 to TRBJ2-7, with TRBD2 matching 11 bases. Germline CDR1 reads MGHRA; CDR2 reads YSYEKL. CDR3 length: 17 amino acids. CDR3 loop: CASSQDTGLADNYEQYF. The CDR3 bases are TGCGCCAGCAGTCAAGATACGGGACTAGCGGATAACTACGAGCAGTACTTC.

The gene calls are TRBV2 and TRBJ2-7; the match to TRBD2 covers 9 bases. V was pared by 7 bases and J by 2 bases, with 6 bases of the junction left unmatched. Per the germline V gene, CDR1 is SNHLY and CDR2 is FYNNEI. The CDR3 has 14 residues. The CDR3 DNA follows: TGTGCCAGCATCAGTAGCGGGGGACCCTACGAGCAGTACTTC. This sequence encodes CASISSGGPYEQYF.

The chain couples TRBV6-6 to TRBJ2-7; 8 nucleotides align to TRBD2. Losses at the gene ends were 3 bases for V and 5 bases for J; bases not matched to a gene: 12. Germline V gene data show CDR1 as MNHNY and CDR2 as SVGAGI (reference sequence). The CDR3 runs 16 residues. The CDR3 nucleotides are TGTGCCAGCAGTTATCGCCTTAGCGGGACGTACCACGAGCAGTACTTC. It yields the protein CASSYRLSGTYHEQYF.

The rearrangement joins TRBV25-1 to TRBJ2-2, with TRBD1 as a possible D gene (6 bases). Germline CDR1 reads MGHDK; CDR2 reads SYGVNS. The CDR3 totals 15 residues. Trimming removed 2 bases at V and 4 bases at J, with 11 bases between. The CDR3 bases are TGTGCCAGCAGTGAAAGACAGGCTGGCACCGGGGAGCTGTTTTTT. It encodes CASSERQAGTGELFF.

The rearrangement links TRBV28 to TRBJ1-3; D may be TRBD1 (5 bases). The CDR3 loop spans 20 amino acids. Looked up from germline, CDR1 is MDHEN and CDR2 is SYDVKM. V lost 5 bases to trimming and J lost 0 bases, with 26 bases between them. The CDR3 DNA reads TGTGCCAGCAGTGGACCGAAGGGACGGGGGAAGGCCGACTCTGGAAACACCATATATTTT. It codes for CASSGPKGRGKADSGNTIYF.

This clone has only one observation. The rearrangement joins TRBV29-1 to TRBJ2-3; no firm D call. CDR1 is SQVTM, CDR2 ANQGSEA, per germline. This CDR3 spans 13 amino acids. V was cut by 7 bases and J by 0 bases, with 11 bases left in between. This CDR3 reads CSARTASTDTQYF. CDR3 nucleotide sequence: TGCAGCGCCCGGACCGCTAGCACAGATACGCAGTATTTT.

This rearrangement joins TRBV27 to TRBJ1-6; 11 nucleotides match TRBD1. V was pared by 6 bases and J by 9 bases, with 4 bases of the junction left unmatched. Germline CDR1 reads MNHEY; CDR2 reads SMNVEV (reference sequence). The CDR3 has 14 amino acids. CDR3 in DNA: TGTGCCAGCAGGGCCGGGACAGGGGGTTCACCCCTCCACTTT. It yields the protein CASRAGTGGSPLHF.

This clone is a singleton in its sample. The CDR3 reads CASSLAGGALTDTQYF. The CDR3 DNA reads as TGCGCCAGCAGCTTGGCCGGGGGGGCCCTCACAGATACGCAGTATTTT. The chain joins TRBV5-1 to TRBJ2-3; 8 positions agree with TRBD2. With V trimmed by 0 bases and J by 2 bases, 5 bases remained unmatched. This CDR3 is 16 amino acids long. CDR1 is SGHRS and CDR2 is YFSETQ in the germline V gene.

This clone occurred once. The rearrangement joins TRBV18 to TRBJ1-2; the D gene is possibly TRBD1 (5 bases). Germline lookup yields CDR1 KGHSH and CDR2 LQKENI. With 0 bases removed from V and 5 bases from J, the gap between germline ends came to 13 bases. CDR3 length: 15 amino acids. The CDR3 is CASSPPDRGIYGYTF. CDR3 DNA: TGTGCCAGCTCACCACCCGACAGAGGGATTTATGGCTACACCTTC. The full variable domain, with the rest looked up from reference TRBV18 and TRBJ1-2, is NAGVMQNPRHLVRRRGQEARLRCSPMKGHSHVYWYRQLPEEGLKFMVYLQKENIIDESGMPKERFSAEFPKEGPSILRIQQVVRGDSAAYFCASSPPDRGIYGYTFGSGTRLTVV.

As for this clone: The same CDR3 can be traced to other DNA sequences in this sample. The V call is TRBV7-9, the J call TRBJ1-4; D possibly corresponds to TRBD1 (6 bases). Deletions cut 4 bases from V and 1 base from J, with 7 bases between. The CDR3 is 14 residues long. From germline, CDR1 is SEHNR and CDR2 FQNEAQ (reference sequence). CDR3 bases: TGTGCCAGCAGCTCACAGGGAACTAATGAAAAACTGTTTTTT. This codes for CASSSQGTNEKLFF.